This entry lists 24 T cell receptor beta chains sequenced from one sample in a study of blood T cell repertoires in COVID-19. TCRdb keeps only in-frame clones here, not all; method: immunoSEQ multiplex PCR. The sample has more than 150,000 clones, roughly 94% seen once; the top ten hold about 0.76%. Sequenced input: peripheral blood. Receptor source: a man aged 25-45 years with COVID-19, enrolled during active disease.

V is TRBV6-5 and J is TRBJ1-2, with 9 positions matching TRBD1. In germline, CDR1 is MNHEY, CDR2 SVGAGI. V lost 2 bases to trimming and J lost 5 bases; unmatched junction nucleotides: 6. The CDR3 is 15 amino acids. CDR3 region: CASSYRTGAAYGYTF. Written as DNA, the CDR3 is TGTGCCAGCAGTTACCGGACAGGGGCGGCTTATGGCTACACCTTC.

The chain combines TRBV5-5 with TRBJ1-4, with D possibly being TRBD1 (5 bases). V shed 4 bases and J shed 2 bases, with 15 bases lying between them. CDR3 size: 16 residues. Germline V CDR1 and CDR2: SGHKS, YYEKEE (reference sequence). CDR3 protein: CASSRGSRVTNEKLFF. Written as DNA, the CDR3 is TGTGCCAGCAGCCGAGGATCCAGGGTGACTAATGAAAAACTGTTTTTT.

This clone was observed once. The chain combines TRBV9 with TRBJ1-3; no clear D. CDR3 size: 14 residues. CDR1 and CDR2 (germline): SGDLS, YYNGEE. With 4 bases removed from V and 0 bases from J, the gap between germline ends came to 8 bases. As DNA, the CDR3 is TGTGCCAGCAGCTCAACGGTCTCTGGAAACACCATATATTTT. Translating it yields CASSSTVSGNTIYF.

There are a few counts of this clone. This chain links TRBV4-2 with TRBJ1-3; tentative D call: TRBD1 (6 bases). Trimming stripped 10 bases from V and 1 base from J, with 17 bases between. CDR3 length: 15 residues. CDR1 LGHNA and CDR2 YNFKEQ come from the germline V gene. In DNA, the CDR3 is TGTGCCACCTTCCCGCAGGGGCAATCTGGAAACACCATATATTTT. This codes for CATFPQGQSGNTIYF.

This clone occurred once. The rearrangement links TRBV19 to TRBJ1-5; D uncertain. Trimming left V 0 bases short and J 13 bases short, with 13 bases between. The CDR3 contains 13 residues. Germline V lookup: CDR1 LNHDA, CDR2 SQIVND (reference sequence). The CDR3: CASSIDGSGGQHF. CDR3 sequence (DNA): TGTGCCAGTAGTATAGATGGGTCAGGAGGGCAGCATTTT.

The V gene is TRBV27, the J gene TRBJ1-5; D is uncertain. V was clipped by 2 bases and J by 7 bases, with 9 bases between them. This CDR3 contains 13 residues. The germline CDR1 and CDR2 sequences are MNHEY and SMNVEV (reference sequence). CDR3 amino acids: CASSLTIRQPQHF. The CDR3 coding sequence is TGTGCCAGCAGTTTAACGATCCGGCAGCCCCAGCATTTT.

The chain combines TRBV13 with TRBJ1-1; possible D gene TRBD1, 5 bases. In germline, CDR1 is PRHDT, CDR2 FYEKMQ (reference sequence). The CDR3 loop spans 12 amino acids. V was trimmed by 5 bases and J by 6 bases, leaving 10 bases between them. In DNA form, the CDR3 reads TGTGCCAGCAGCCACGGGGGACCTGAAGCTTTCTTT. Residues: CASSHGGPEAFF.

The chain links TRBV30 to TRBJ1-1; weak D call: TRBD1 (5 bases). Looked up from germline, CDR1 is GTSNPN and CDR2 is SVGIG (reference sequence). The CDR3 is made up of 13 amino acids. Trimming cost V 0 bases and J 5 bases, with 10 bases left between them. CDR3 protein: CAWSVGGGTEAFF. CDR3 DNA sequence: TGTGCCTGGAGTGTGGGGGGAGGGACTGAAGCTTTCTTT.

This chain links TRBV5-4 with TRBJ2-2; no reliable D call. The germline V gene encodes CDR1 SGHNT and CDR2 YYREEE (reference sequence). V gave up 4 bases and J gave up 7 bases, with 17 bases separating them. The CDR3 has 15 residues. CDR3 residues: CASSHLNGFDGELFF. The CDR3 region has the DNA TGTGCCAGCAGCCATCTGAACGGGTTCGACGGGGAGCTGTTTTTT.

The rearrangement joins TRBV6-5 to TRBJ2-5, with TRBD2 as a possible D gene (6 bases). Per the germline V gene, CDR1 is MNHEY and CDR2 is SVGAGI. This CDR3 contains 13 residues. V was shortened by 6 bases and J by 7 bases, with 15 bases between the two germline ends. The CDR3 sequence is CASSPGTSLTQYF. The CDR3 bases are TGTGCCAGCAGCCCAGGGACTTCCTTGACCCAGTACTTC.

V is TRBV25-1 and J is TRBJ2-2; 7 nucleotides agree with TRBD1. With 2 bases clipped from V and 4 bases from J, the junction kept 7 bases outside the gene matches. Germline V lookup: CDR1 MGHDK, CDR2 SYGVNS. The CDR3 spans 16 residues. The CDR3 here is CASSENGQEVTGELFF. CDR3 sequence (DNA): TGTGCCAGCAGTGAAAACGGACAGGAGGTCACCGGGGAGCTGTTTTTT.

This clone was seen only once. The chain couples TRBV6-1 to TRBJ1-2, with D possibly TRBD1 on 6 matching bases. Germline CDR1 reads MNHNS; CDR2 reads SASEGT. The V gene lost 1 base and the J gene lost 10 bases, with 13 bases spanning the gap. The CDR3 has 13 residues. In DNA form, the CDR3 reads TGTGCCAGCAGTGAAGAGGGGACACCCCTCTACACCTTC. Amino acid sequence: CASSEEGTPLYTF.

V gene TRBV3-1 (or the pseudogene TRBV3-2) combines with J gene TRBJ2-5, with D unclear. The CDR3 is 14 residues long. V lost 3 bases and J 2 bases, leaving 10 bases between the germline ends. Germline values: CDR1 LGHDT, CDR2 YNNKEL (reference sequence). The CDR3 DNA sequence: TGTGCCAGCAGCCAGAGACTGTTACAAGAGACCCAGTACTTC. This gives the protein CASSQRLLQETQYF.

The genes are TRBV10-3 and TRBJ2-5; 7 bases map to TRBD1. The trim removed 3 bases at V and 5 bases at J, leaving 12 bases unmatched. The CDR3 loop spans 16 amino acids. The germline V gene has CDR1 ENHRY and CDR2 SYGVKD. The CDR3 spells CAISDGPGGSGETQYF. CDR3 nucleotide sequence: TGTGCCATCAGTGATGGCCCAGGGGGATCGGGGGAGACCCAGTACTTC.

CDR3 nucleotides: TGTGCCAGCAGTGAAAGGGGACTAGCGGGGGGGCGAATCTACGAGCAGTACTTC. Protein product: CASSERGLAGGRIYEQYF. V usage is TRBV2 and J usage is TRBJ2-7; 16 bases are a match to TRBD2. The CDR3 is 18 amino acids. Germline V lookup: CDR1 SNHLY, CDR2 FYNNEI. Trimming at V came to 2 bases and at J to 3 bases, leaving 7 bases not matched to a gene.

In nucleotides, the CDR3 is TGTGCCACCAGCAGCAGGGGTTCATTTGGCTACACCTTC. Its translation: CATSSRGSFGYTF. The chain links TRBV15 to TRBJ1-2; tentatively, D is TRBD1 (6 bases). The CDR3 consists of 13 residues. Germline values: CDR1 LNHNV, CDR2 YYDKDF (reference sequence). Trimming stripped 3 bases from V and 7 bases from J, with 12 bases between.

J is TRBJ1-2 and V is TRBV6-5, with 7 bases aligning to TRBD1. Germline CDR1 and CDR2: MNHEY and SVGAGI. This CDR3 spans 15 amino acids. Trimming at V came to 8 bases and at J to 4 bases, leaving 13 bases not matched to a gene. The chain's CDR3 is CASVASTGTAYGYTF. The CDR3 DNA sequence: TGTGCCAGCGTCGCAAGCACCGGGACAGCCTATGGCTACACCTTC.

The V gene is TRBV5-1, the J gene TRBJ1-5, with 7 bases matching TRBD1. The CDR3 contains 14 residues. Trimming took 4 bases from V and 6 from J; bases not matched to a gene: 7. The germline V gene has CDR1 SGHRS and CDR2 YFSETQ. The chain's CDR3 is CASSPGTETQPQHF. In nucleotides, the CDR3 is TGCGCCAGCAGCCCCGGGACAGAGACTCAGCCCCAGCATTTT.

CDR3 protein: CASSSLTELYQPQHF. CDR3 DNA: TGTGCCAGTAGTTCGCTGACAGAACTTTATCAGCCCCAGCATTTT. The genes are TRBV19 and TRBJ1-5; possible D gene TRBD1, 5 bases. The CDR3 has 15 residues. CDR1 is LNHDA and CDR2 is SQIVND in the germline V gene (reference sequence). V lost 5 bases and J 5 bases, leaving 16 bases between the germline ends.

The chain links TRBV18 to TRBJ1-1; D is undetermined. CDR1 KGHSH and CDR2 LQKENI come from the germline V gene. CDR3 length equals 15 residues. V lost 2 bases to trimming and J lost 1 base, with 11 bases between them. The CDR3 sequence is CASSPSRHQNTEAFF. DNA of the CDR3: TGTGCCAGCTCACCATCGCGCCACCAGAACACTGAAGCTTTCTTT.

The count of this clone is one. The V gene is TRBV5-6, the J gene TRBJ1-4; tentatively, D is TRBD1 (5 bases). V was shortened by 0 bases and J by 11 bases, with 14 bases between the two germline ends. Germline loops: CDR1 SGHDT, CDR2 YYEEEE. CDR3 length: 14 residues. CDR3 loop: CASSLVGLGGKLFF. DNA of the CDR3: TGTGCCAGCAGCTTGGTAGGCCTCGGGGGGAAACTGTTTTTT.

DNA for the CDR3: TGTGCCAGCTCACCTCAGGGAGGGAATAGCAATCAGCCCCAGCATTTT. It translates to CASSPQGGNSNQPQHF. This rearrangement joins TRBV18 to TRBJ1-5; D is possibly TRBD1 (5 bases). Germline CDR1 is KGHSH and CDR2 is LQKENI. Trimming removed 3 bases at V and 0 bases at J, with 12 bases between. The CDR3 is 16 amino acids.

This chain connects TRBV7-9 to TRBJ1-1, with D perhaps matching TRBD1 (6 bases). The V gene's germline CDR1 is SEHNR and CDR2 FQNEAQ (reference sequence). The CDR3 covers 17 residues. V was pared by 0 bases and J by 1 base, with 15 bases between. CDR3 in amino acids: CASSLAYGGDKNTEAFF. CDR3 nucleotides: TGTGCCAGCAGCTTAGCTTACGGGGGGGACAAGAACACTGAAGCTTTCTTT.

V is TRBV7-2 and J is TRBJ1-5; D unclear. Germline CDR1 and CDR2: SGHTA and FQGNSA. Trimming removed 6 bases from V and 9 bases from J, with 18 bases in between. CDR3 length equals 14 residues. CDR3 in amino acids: CASSKGYREWPQHF. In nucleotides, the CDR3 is TGTGCCAGCAGTAAAGGATATAGGGAGTGGCCCCAGCATTTT.